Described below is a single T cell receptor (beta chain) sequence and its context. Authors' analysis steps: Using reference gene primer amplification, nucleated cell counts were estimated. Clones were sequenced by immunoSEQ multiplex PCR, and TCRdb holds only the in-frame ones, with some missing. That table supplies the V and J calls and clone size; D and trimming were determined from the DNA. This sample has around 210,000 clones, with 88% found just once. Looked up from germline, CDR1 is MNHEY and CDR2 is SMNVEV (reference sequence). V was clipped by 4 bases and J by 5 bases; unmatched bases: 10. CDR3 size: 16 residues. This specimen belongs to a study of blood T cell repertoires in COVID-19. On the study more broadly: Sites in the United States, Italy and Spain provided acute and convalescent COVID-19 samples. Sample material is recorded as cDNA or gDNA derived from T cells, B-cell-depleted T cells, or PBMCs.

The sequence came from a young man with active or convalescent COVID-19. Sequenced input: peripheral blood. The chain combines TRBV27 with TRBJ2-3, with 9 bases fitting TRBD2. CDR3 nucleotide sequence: TGTGCCAGCAGTTCAAGAGCGGGAGGCTCCATAGATACGCAGTATTTT. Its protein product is CASSSRAGGSIDTQYF.